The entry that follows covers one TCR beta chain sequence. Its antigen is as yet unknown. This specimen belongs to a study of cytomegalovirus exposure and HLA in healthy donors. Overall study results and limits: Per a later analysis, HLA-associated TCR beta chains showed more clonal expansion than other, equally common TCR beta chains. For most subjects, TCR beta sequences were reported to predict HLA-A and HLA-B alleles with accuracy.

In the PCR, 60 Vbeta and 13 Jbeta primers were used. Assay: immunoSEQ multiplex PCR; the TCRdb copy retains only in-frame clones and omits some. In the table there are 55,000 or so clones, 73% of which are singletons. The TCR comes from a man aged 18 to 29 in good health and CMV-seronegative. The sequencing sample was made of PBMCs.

In DNA form, the CDR3 reads TGTGCCAGCTCACCCAAAGCAGGGGGCACTGAAGCTTTCTTT. Translated: CASSPKAGGTEAFF. The chain carries TRBV18 and TRBJ1-1, with 7 bases fitting TRBD1. Germline CDR1 is KGHSH and CDR2 is LQKENI. V dropped 3 bases and J dropped 4; count of bases not matched to a gene: 5. CDR3 size: 14 residues.